This entry features one T cell receptor (beta chain) sequence. Time point given: newly diagnosed, previously untreated cHL patient sample. PBMCs, once thawed, yielded CD8+ T cells isolated by magnetic negative selection. Newly diagnosed, untreated classical Hodgkin lymphoma PBMCs provided comparison. These data belong to a study of PD-1 blockade in classical Hodgkin lymphoma. Germline V gene lookup returns CDR1 SGHRS and CDR2 YFSETQ. V lost 5 bases and J lost 3; bases outside the gene matches: 4. This CDR3 comprises 13 residues. This table comes from immunoSEQ multiplex PCR, and its TCRdb copy is limited to in-frame clones, with some not included. Among 19,000 or so clones listed, roughly 89% were seen once.

The V gene is TRBV5-1, the J gene TRBJ1-1, with 7 bases lining up with TRBD1. The clonotype comes from a human donor with classical Hodgkin lymphoma. Sequenced input: CD8+ T cells from blood. The CDR3 reads CASRWDRDTEAFF. Written as DNA, the CDR3 is TGCGCCAGCAGATGGGACAGAGACACTGAAGCTTTCTTT.